A single sample gave rise to the 14 T cell receptor beta chains below, sequenced in a study of cytomegalovirus exposure and HLA in healthy donors. 13 Jbeta primers and 60 Vbeta primers were used for the PCR. Libraries were prepared by immunoSEQ multiplex PCR; TCRdb keeps only in-frame clonotypes and omits some of them. Altogether approximately 220,000 clones are present, roughly 79% being singletons, with the ten largest covering 1.5% to 2%. Input material: PBMCs. The source is a man aged 18-30 years in good health and CMV-seronegative.

V and J are TRBV7-9 and TRBJ2-7; 7 bases fit TRBD2. The CDR3 is 13 amino acids. The germline V gene encodes CDR1 SEHNR and CDR2 FQNEAQ (reference sequence). Trimming at V came to 6 bases and at J to 4 bases, leaving 6 bases not matched to a gene. The CDR3 is CASRGRETYEQYF. The CDR3 nucleotides read TGTGCCAGCAGAGGGAGGGAGACGTACGAGCAGTACTTC.

A few counts support this clone. V usage is TRBV4-3 and J usage is TRBJ1-6; 7 nucleotides match TRBD1. The trim removed 2 bases at V and 10 bases at J, leaving 8 bases unmatched. Germline V lookup: CDR1 LGHNA, CDR2 YSLEER. The CDR3 runs 15 residues. CDR3 protein: CASSQTTGLLSPLHF. CDR3 bases: TGCGCCAGCAGCCAAACGACAGGGCTTTTATCACCCCTCCACTTT.

In nucleotides, the CDR3 is TGTGCCAGCAGCCTATCGGGACTTCGAGGGGCAGATACGCAGTATTTT. Amino acid sequence: CASSLSGLRGADTQYF. V is TRBV7-9 and J is TRBJ2-3, with a possible D match to TRBD2 (6 bases). Germline V lookup: CDR1 SEHNR, CDR2 FQNEAQ (reference sequence). The ends were cut back, 5 bases at V and 4 bases at J, with 19 bases in the middle. The CDR3 sequence is 16 residues long.

This chain connects TRBV7-9 to TRBJ2-1; D is possibly TRBD2 (7 bases). In germline, CDR1 is SEHNR, CDR2 FQNEAQ (reference sequence). The CDR3 is made up of 16 amino acids. Between the trimmed V and J ends, which lost 3 bases and 2 bases, there was a span of 14 bases. DNA of the CDR3: TGTGCCAGCAGCTTGGGGGGGCTTCCTACCTACAATGAGCAGTTCTTC. This translates into CASSLGGLPTYNEQFF.

The chain links TRBV7-9 to TRBJ2-1, with unresolved D. From germline, CDR1 is SEHNR and CDR2 FQNEAQ (reference sequence). This CDR3 has 14 residues. The V end lost 1 base, the J end lost 4 bases, and 8 bases lay between the germline ends. In DNA form, the CDR3 reads TGTGCCAGCAGCTTAGGTCAGTTGTACAATGAGCAGTTCTTC. Encoded protein: CASSLGQLYNEQFF.

The chain couples TRBV5-5 to TRBJ1-2, with TRBD1 as a possible D gene (6 bases). The CDR3 runs to 14 residues. With 0 bases removed from V and 7 bases from J, the gap between germline ends came to 13 bases. Per the germline V gene, CDR1 is SGHKS and CDR2 is YYEKEE (reference sequence). CDR3 residues: CASSLGTEEGGYTF. The CDR3 DNA is TGTGCCAGCAGCTTGGGGACAGAAGAGGGTGGCTACACCTTC.

The chain is built from TRBV6-6 and TRBJ2-5; no clear D. The CDR3 length is 12 residues. V dropped 6 bases and J dropped 5 bases, with 10 bases sitting between them. Germline loops: CDR1 MNHNY, CDR2 SVGAGI (reference sequence). The CDR3 loop reads CASSINSETQYF. As DNA, the CDR3 is TGTGCCAGCAGCATTAACAGTGAGACCCAGTACTTC.

This clone was observed a single time. The chain employs TRBV5-1 and TRBJ1-1; D might be TRBD1 (5 bases). The CDR3 contains 14 residues. CDR1 and CDR2 (germline): SGHRS, YFSETQ. V was pared by 0 bases and J by 6 bases, with 12 bases between. The CDR3 nucleotides read TGCGCCAGCAGCTTGGCCGGTGACAGACCTGAAGCTTTCTTT. This encodes CASSLAGDRPEAFF.

Only a few counts were recorded for this clone. V and J are TRBV9 and TRBJ2-3; possible D gene TRBD2, 6 bases. The CDR3 contains 14 residues. Germline V gives CDR1 SGDLS, CDR2 YYNGEE. V dropped 4 bases and J dropped 3 bases, with 12 bases sitting between them. The CDR3 region has the DNA TGTGCCAGCAGCTCCATGGGGGGTACAGATACGCAGTATTTT. Translating gives CASSSMGGTDTQYF.

This clone has only a few counts. The chain employs TRBV27 and TRBJ2-1, with 8 bases that match TRBD2. CDR3 length: 15 amino acids. Germline CDR1 reads MNHEY; CDR2 reads SMNVEV (reference sequence). Germline trimming cut 7 bases from V and 6 bases from J; bases unmatched to any gene: 11. The CDR3 here is CASTPSGGPRNEQFF. In nucleotides, the CDR3 is TGTGCCAGCACTCCAAGCGGGGGCCCGCGCAATGAGCAGTTCTTC.

This chain joins TRBV27 and TRBJ2-7; 7 bases map to TRBD1. V lost 8 bases and J lost 2; bases outside the gene matches: 6. The CDR3 loop spans 13 amino acids. In germline, CDR1 is MNHEY, CDR2 SMNVEV (reference sequence). CDR3 in DNA: TGTGCCAGCTCTAACCAGGGGGCCTACGAGCAGTACTTC. Amino acid sequence: CASSNQGAYEQYF.

This rearrangement joins TRBV11-2 to TRBJ1-4; 8 nucleotides line up with TRBD1. V lost 5 bases, J lost 4 bases, and 6 bases stayed unmatched. Looked up from germline, CDR1 is SGHAT and CDR2 is FQNNGV. CDR3 length: 15 residues. CDR3 amino acids: CASSTRQGSNEKLFF. The CDR3 DNA reads TGTGCCAGCAGCACCCGACAGGGGAGTAATGAAAAACTGTTTTTT.

As regards this clone: Other nucleotide sequences in the sample specify the same CDR3. V usage is TRBV27 and J usage is TRBJ2-7; 13 positions match TRBD2. Per the germline V gene, CDR1 is MNHEY and CDR2 is SMNVEV (reference sequence). V trimming: 6 bases; J trimming: 3 bases; junction bases outside the gene matches: 5. The CDR3 totals 15 residues. The CDR3 spells CASSRRTSGSYEQYF. DNA of the CDR3: TGTGCCAGCAGCCGACGGACTAGCGGGAGCTACGAGCAGTACTTC.

The gene calls are TRBV19 and TRBJ1-5, with TRBD1 identical over 7 bases. The ends lost 4 bases at V and 0 bases at J; junction bases unmatched: 6. This CDR3 spans 16 amino acids. The germline V gene has CDR1 LNHDA and CDR2 SQIVND (reference sequence). The CDR3 here is CASSTKDRVSNQPQHF. CDR3 nucleotide sequence: TGTGCCAGTAGTACAAAAGACAGGGTTAGCAATCAGCCCCAGCATTTT.